This T cell receptor (beta chain) was retrieved from a study of T-cell reconstitution after alpha-beta-depleted transplantation in children. Germline V gene lookup returns CDR1 DFQATT and CDR2 SNEGSKA (reference sequence). V lost 4 bases and J lost 5, with 15 bases in between. The CDR3 consists of 14 residues. Unique molecular identifiers were used to barcode this TCRbeta library. Using its own MiXCR run on the PCR reads, TCRdb lists one record per CDR3 protein. In the table there are some 550,000 distinct CDR3 sequences, approximately 22% of which are singletons. This clonotype was counted only a few times. Its antigen is currently unknown. Study results and caveats: Once a year had passed after transplant, T-cell counts and diversity came mostly from newly produced T cells. Reportedly, only several hundred clones from non-depleted graft cells drove alpha-beta T-cell counts at about two months.

This sequence originates from a boy younger than two who had a stem cell transplant for acute myeloid leukemia, so the T cells may come from the graft donor. The specimen comprised PBMCs, mostly from graft donor cells, sampled 360 days after TCRalphabeta/CD19-depleted stem cell transplant. The gene calls are TRBV20-1 and TRBJ2-1; tentative D call: TRBD1 (7 bases). Here the CDR3 DNA reads TGCAGTGCTATCCCAGGGGGGCCGAACAATGAGCAGTTCTTC. Translation gives CSAIPGGPNNEQFF.